These T cell receptor beta chains were read from a single sample in a study of blood T cell repertoires in COVID-19. Measured with immunoSEQ multiplex PCR; TCRdb has only the in-frame clones, and not every one. The sample contains about 120,000 clones, more than 75% of which appear only once. The sample consisted of peripheral blood. These receptors came from a man between 50 and 59 years old with active COVID-19. Both conserved end residues are part of each CDR3. The order of the fields is V gene, clone size, D gene, J gene, CDR3 DNA, CDR3 protein. A D gene is named only where the DNA matches it firmly. The size field is filled for only some rows; it gives once, few, many or a size class.

TRBV19	.	.	TRBJ1-5	TGTGCCAGTAGTGCCGGCCCGGAGGCTCAGCCCCAGCATTTT	CASSAGPEAQPQHF
TRBV5-8	.	.	TRBJ2-1	TGTGCCAGCAGCTTGGAACAGGGTAGAGTCCTGTTCTTC	CASSLEQGRVLFF
TRBV11-3	.	TRBD1	TRBJ1-2	TGTGCCAGCAGCTCCCGGGACAGGGGCAACTATGGCTACACCTTC	CASSSRDRGNYGYTF
TRBV4-2	.	TRBD1	TRBJ1-5	TGTGCCAGCAGCCTTATCGACAGGGAGCCCCAGCATTTT	CASSLIDREPQHF
TRBV7-6	.	TRBD2	TRBJ2-1	TGTGCCAGCAGCTTAGCGCCTAGCGGGGTCTACAATGAGCAGTTCTTC	CASSLAPSGVYNEQFF
TRBV6-5	few	TRBD1	TRBJ2-7	TGTGCCAGCACCGACACTAGACCGGGACAGGACGAGCAGTACTTC	CASTDTRPGQDEQYF
TRBV5-6	.	TRBD1	TRBJ2-7	TGTGCCAGCAGCCGGGACAGAACTGAGCAGTACTTC	CASSRDRTEQYF
TRBV3-1/TRBV3-2	once	.	TRBJ1-6	TGTGCCAGCAGCCAAAGTACAGGGCCCAATTCACCCCTCCACTTT	CASSQSTGPNSPLHF
TRBV7-9	.	TRBD1	TRBJ1-6	TGTGCCAGCAGCTCAGGGACAGGGACATCACCCCTCCACTTT	CASSSGTGTSPLHF
TRBV7-9	.	TRBD1	TRBJ1-2	TGTGCCAGCAGCTTAGCTCCCGGGACAGGGGTCGGCTATGGCTACACCTTC	CASSLAPGTGVGYGYTF
TRBV3-1/TRBV3-2	.	TRBD2	TRBJ2-3	TGTGCCAGCAGCCCCACAGCACTAGCGGGGGGTTCAAGCACAGATACGCAGTATTTT	CASSPTALAGGSSTDTQYF
TRBV5-4	.	TRBD1	TRBJ2-3	TGTGCCAGCAGCTTCGGGACAGGTCGCACAGATACGCAGTATTTT	CASSFGTGRTDTQYF
TRBV5-6	.	TRBD2	TRBJ2-1	TGTGCCAGCAGCGTATCTAGCGGGGCCTCCTACAATGAGCAGTTCTTC	CASSVSSGASYNEQFF
TRBV20-1	.	.	TRBJ2-3	TGCAGTGCTAGCCAAGATACGCAGTATTTT	CSASQDTQYF
TRBV7-8	.	TRBD1	TRBJ2-2	TGTGCCAGCAGCTCGGCAGGGGGCACCGGGGAGCTGTTTTTT	CASSSAGGTGELFF
TRBV7-2	few	.	TRBJ2-2	TGTGCCAGCAGCGTTAGTTACAGGGATACCGGGGAGCTGTTTTTT	CASSVSYRDTGELFF
TRBV6-6	few	.	TRBJ1-6	TGTGCCAGCAGTTACCCGGAGTCTGGTTCACCCCTCCACTTT	CASSYPESGSPLHF
TRBV9	.	.	TRBJ1-2	TGTGCCAGCAGCAGGGGTGGGCAGAACTATGGCTACACCTTC	CASSRGGQNYGYTF
TRBV19	once	TRBD2	TRBJ2-3	TGTGCCAGTAGTGAGGCTAGCGGGAGTTTGAGCACAGATACGCAGTATTTT	CASSEASGSLSTDTQYF
TRBV10-1	.	TRBD2	TRBJ2-5	TGCGCCAGCAGTGAGTCATCGGGGACTAGAGAGACCCAGTACTTC	CASSESSGTRETQYF
TRBV11-2	.	.	TRBJ1-2	TGTGCCAGCAGCTTAGGGGTGGGGAGGGATCACTATGGCTACACCTTC	CASSLGVGRDHYGYTF
TRBV18	.	TRBD1	TRBJ2-1	TGTGCCAGCTCAGCTCAGACAGGGGACCCGAATGAGCAGTTCTTC	CASSAQTGDPNEQFF
TRBV4-1	few	TRBD1	TRBJ1-6	TGCGCCAGCAGCAGTGGACAGGGAAATTCACCCCTCCACTTT	CASSSGQGNSPLHF
TRBV19	once	TRBD1	TRBJ2-5	TGTGCCAGTAGTAAATATGGACAGGGGTTGGAGACCCAGTACTTC	CASSKYGQGLETQYF
TRBV6-5	.	.	TRBJ1-1	TGTGCCAGCAGTTACTCGAAAGTCTCGGGGGGTGAAGCTTTCTTT	CASSYSKVSGGEAFF
TRBV5-1	.	.	TRBJ1-3	TGCGCCAGCAGCTCAGTCTCTGGAAACACCATATATTTT	CASSSVSGNTIYF
TRBV5-5	.	TRBD1	TRBJ1-1	TGTGCCAGCAGCTTGGCCGGGACAGGGGGCTTGAACACTGAAGCTTTCTTT	CASSLAGTGGLNTEAFF
TRBV7-9	.	.	TRBJ1-1	TGTGCCAGCAGCCCCTGGGCCAGCGGGACTGAAGCTTTCTTT	CASSPWASGTEAFF
TRBV27	.	.	TRBJ1-6	TGTGCCAGCAGTCGAGTGGGAGCCTCCTATAATTCACCCCTCCACTTT	CASSRVGASYNSPLHF
TRBV6-6	.	TRBD2	TRBJ2-5	TGTGCCAGCAGTCGCCTTGGGACTAGCGGGGGGGCTCGGGAGACCCAGTACTTC	CASSRLGTSGGARETQYF
TRBV19	.	.	TRBJ1-5	TGTGCCAGTAGTATACAGGGAGGGTTACATCAGCCCCAGCATTTT	CASSIQGGLHQPQHF
TRBV11-3	once	.	TRBJ2-3	TGTGCCAGCAGCTTATCGGGAGATACGCAGTATTTT	CASSLSGDTQYF
TRBV3-1/TRBV3-2	once	.	TRBJ1-2	TGTGCCAGCAGCCGCGGAACAGGGATTGGCGGCTACACCTTC	CASSRGTGIGGYTF
TRBV6-5	.	.	TRBJ2-1	TGTGCCAGCAGGCAGGGGGGTGGCTACAATGAGCAGTTCTTC	CASRQGGGYNEQFF
TRBV6-5	.	.	TRBJ2-2	TGTGCCAGCAGTTACCTCACCGGGGAGCTGTTTTTT	CASSYLTGELFF
TRBV20-1	.	TRBD2	TRBJ2-3	TGCAGTGCTAGTCCGAGCGGGAGAACGGCAGATACGCAGTATTTT	CSASPSGRTADTQYF
TRBV10-2	.	TRBD2	TRBJ2-1	TGCGCCAGCAGAGATACGATAGCGGGAGAAGGCTACAATGAGCAGTTCTTC	CASRDTIAGEGYNEQFF
TRBV5-4	.	TRBD1	TRBJ2-2	TGTGCCAGCAGTTTTCACAGGGGTACCGGGGAGCTGTTTTTT	CASSFHRGTGELFF
TRBV2	.	TRBD1	TRBJ1-5	TGTGCCAGCAGAGGACAGGGGGTCCGCAATCAGCCCCAGCATTTT	CASRGQGVRNQPQHF
TRBV24-1	.	TRBD1	TRBJ2-2	TGTGCCACCAGTGAACTCGGGACAGGGGGCCTGAACACCGGGGAGCTGTTTTTT	CATSELGTGGLNTGELFF
TRBV9	.	TRBD2	TRBJ2-2	TGTGCCAGCAGCGGACTAGCGGGGACTAACGGGGAGCTGTTTTTT	CASSGLAGTNGELFF
TRBV5-6	.	TRBD1	TRBJ1-2	TGTGCCAGCAGCTCCCGGGACAGGGTTATCTATGGCTACACCTTC	CASSSRDRVIYGYTF
TRBV12-3/TRBV12-4	few	.	TRBJ2-1	TGTGCCAGCAGTAGACGACTGGAGCAGTTCTTC	CASSRRLEQFF
TRBV4-1	.	TRBD2	TRBJ2-5	TGCGCCAGCAGCCATGGGATTATGGGGCGGGAGAACCAAGAGACCCAGTACTTC	CASSHGIMGRENQETQYF
TRBV4-1	.	.	TRBJ1-5	TGCGCCAGCAGCCAAGCCTGGGACTTTCAGGAGCCCCAGCATTTT	CASSQAWDFQEPQHF
TRBV19	.	TRBD1	TRBJ2-5	TGTGCCAGTAGGGGACAGCAAGAGACCCAGTACTTC	CASRGQQETQYF
TRBV24-1	.	TRBD2	TRBJ2-3	TGTGCCACCAGGCCCTCCGAAACTAGCGGGAGGGCCACAGATACGCAGTATTTT	CATRPSETSGRATDTQYF
TRBV20-1	.	TRBD2	TRBJ2-5	TGCAGTGCTACTGACCCAAGGACTAGCGGGAGGCACCGAGGTACCCAGTACTTC	CSATDPRTSGRHRGTQYF
TRBV19	.	.	TRBJ1-5	TGTGCCAGTAGTATCGGGGATCTGATTAATCAGCCCCAGCATTTT	CASSIGDLINQPQHF
TRBV7-8	.	.	TRBJ2-1	TGTGCCAGCAGCTTACAGGGGTCTACCTACAATGAGCAGTTCTTC	CASSLQGSTYNEQFF
TRBV2	.	.	TRBJ1-5	TGTGCCAGCAGTGTGGAGGGCGGTTCAAATCAGCCCCAGCATTTT	CASSVEGGSNQPQHF
TRBV27	.	TRBD2	TRBJ2-7	TGTGCCAGCAGTTCTGGCAGCGGGGGGTCATACGAGCAGTACTTC	CASSSGSGGSYEQYF
TRBV19	once	.	TRBJ1-1	TGTGCCAGTAGTAACCTTCTCCGGGGTAACACTGAAGCTTTCTTT	CASSNLLRGNTEAFF